A selection of T cell receptor beta chains follows, all from one sample in a study of CD8+ T cells in alopecia areata. Sequenced by immunoSEQ multiplex PCR; TCRdb stores in-frame clones only, minus some. This repertoire shows fewer than 200,000 clones, 67% found once; its top ten account for 10% to 12%. Source: CD8+ T cells sorted from blood, taken at week 0. Receptors were obtained from a human donor with alopecia areata. Each CDR3 is given with its conserved first and last residue. The order of the fields is J gene, D gene, clone size, V gene, CDR3 DNA, CDR3 protein. D genes are given only for firm matches. Rows give clone size only sometimes, using once, few, many, or a class for an expanded clone.

TRBJ2-1	-	-	TRBV27	TGTGCCAGCAGTTTCGCGGGGACTTACAATGAGCAGTTCTTC	CASSFAGTYNEQFF
TRBJ2-1	-	-	TRBV7-9	TGTGCCAGCAGCTTAGGGGACAATGAGCAGTTCTTC	CASSLGDNEQFF
TRBJ2-7	TRBD1	-	TRBV2	TGTGCCAGCAGTGACTCCGGGACAGGGTACGAGCAGTACTTC	CASSDSGTGYEQYF
TRBJ2-7	TRBD2	-	TRBV30	TGTGCCTGGAGTGTACAATGGGACTACTACGAGCAGTACTTC	CAWSVQWDYYEQYF
TRBJ2-5	TRBD1	few	TRBV12-5	TGTGCTAGTGGTTCCATCAGGGGACAGGCAGAGACCCAGTACTTC	CASGSIRGQAETQYF
TRBJ1-1	TRBD1	-	TRBV11-2	TGTGCCAGCAGCGTGGACAGGCAGAACACTGAAGCTTTCTTT	CASSVDRQNTEAFF
TRBJ1-1	-	-	TRBV27	TGTGCCAGCAGTTTAGGGGGAATGAGCACTGAAGCTTTCTTT	CASSLGGMSTEAFF
TRBJ1-1	-	-	TRBV29-1	TGCAGCGTTGAGGCCTCCTCTTACACTGAAGCTTTCTTT	CSVEASSYTEAFF
TRBJ2-1	-	-	TRBV5-1	TGCGCCAGCAATCCAACCAGCGGACAGACCTACAATGAGCAGTTCTTC	CASNPTSGQTYNEQFF
TRBJ1-2	-	-	TRBV27	TGTGCCAGCAGTCCTGACAACTATGGCTACACCTTC	CASSPDNYGYTF
TRBJ1-2	TRBD1	few	TRBV29-1	TGCAGCGTTGAAGCCGACAGGGAGGACTATGGCTACACCTTC	CSVEADREDYGYTF
TRBJ1-4	-	few	TRBV13	TGTGCCAGCAGCTTAGCGGGGTCTCCGGATGAAAAACTGTTTTTT	CASSLAGSPDEKLFF
TRBJ2-5	-	-	TRBV7-9	TGTGCCAGCAGCCCTCGAGTGGCGGGGCGGGAGACCCAGTACTTC	CASSPRVAGRETQYF
TRBJ2-3	-	-	TRBV27	TGTGCCAGCAGTTCCCGACGGACCCTCACAGATACGCAGTATTTT	CASSSRRTLTDTQYF
TRBJ2-3	-	-	TRBV29-1	TGCAGCGTTGTTTTGGGGCCCATCACAGATACGCAGTATTTT	CSVVLGPITDTQYF
TRBJ2-5	-	-	TRBV7-9	TGTGCCAGCAGCCCCCCCCGTTGGCTGCGGCAGACCCAGTACTTC	CASSPPRWLRQTQYF
TRBJ1-2	-	-	TRBV5-1	TGCGCCAGCAGCCTGAATCCCTTCCGAGCCCCAGAAGACTATGGCTACACCTTC	CASSLNPFRAPEDYGYTF
TRBJ1-2	TRBD1	-	TRBV19	TGTGCCAGTAGTATGCCCAGGACAGGGGGAGACTATGGCTACACCTTC	CASSMPRTGGDYGYTF
TRBJ2-7	-	-	TRBV5-6	TGTGCCAGCAGCCCGGAGATGCGGTACGAGCAGTACTTC	CASSPEMRYEQYF
TRBJ1-2	-	-	TRBV30	TGTGCCTGGAGTGTAGGGGCAGGTTCCTACACCTTC	CAWSVGAGSYTF
TRBJ1-5	-	once	TRBV2	TGTGCCAGCAGGCCTCAGGGAGGTTTACAGCCCCAGCATTTT	CASRPQGGLQPQHF
TRBJ2-1	-	-	TRBV27	TGTGCCAGCAGACCCCGCCTCAGCGGAGTCTCCTACAATGAGCAGTTCTTC	CASRPRLSGVSYNEQFF
TRBJ1-5	-	-	TRBV15	TGTGCCACCAGCAGAGATCAAGGAGGGGGACGGCCCCAGCATTTT	CATSRDQGGGRPQHF
TRBJ2-1	TRBD1	-	TRBV7-9	TGTGCCAGCACCACGGACAGGGGATGGGCGTACAATGAGCAGTTCTTC	CASTTDRGWAYNEQFF
TRBJ2-1	TRBD1	-	TRBV7-6	TGTGCCAGCAGCTCGGGACAGGGGGCTACTAATGAGCAGTTCTTC	CASSSGQGATNEQFF
TRBJ1-2	TRBD1	-	TRBV6-5	TGTGCCAGCAGCCGTACGCAGGGACAGGGTGATGGCTACACCTTC	CASSRTQGQGDGYTF
TRBJ1-5	-	few	TRBV7-9	TGTGCCAGCAGTAACCAGAGGGATAATCAGCCCCAGCATTTT	CASSNQRDNQPQHF